These T cell receptor beta chains were read from a single sample in a study of graft-versus-host responses after intestinal transplantation. Produced via immunoSEQ multiplex PCR; TCRdb's table is partial and in-frame only. The sample has roughly 21,000 clones; 33% are singletons. Sequenced material: alloreactive CD8+ T cells from a mixed lymphocyte reaction culture, taken before intestinal transplant. These receptor sequences come from a human patient who received an intestinal transplant. The conserved cysteine and the conserved F or W are not part of the CDR3 here.

TRBV13	14	TRBJ2-3	ASSLRSGGGTDTQY
TRBV4-2	15	TRBJ1-2	ASSFSPEPDGNYGYT
TRBV6-5	11	TRBJ1-1	ASSYWGSPEAF
TRBV5-4	9	TRBJ2-7	ASSLGGEQY
TRBV9	17	TRBJ1-2	ASSLPRCDRGPVFYGYT
TRBV28	14	TRBJ2-1	ASSFPGLAGGNEQF
TRBV6-6	11	TRBJ1-2	AARQLTYYGYT
TRBV6-5	11	TRBJ1-5	ASSWDSNQPQH
TRBV15	11	TRBJ2-5	ATSQGPGETQY
TRBV13	12	TRBJ2-7	ASSLGDKSYEQY
TRBV5-1	17	TRBJ2-5	ASSSLGTSGGNSKETQY
TRBV13	13	TRBJ2-7	ASSLEGREGYEQY
TRBV5-1	15	TRBJ2-2	ASSFGEGTFYTGELF
TRBV6-5	12	TRBJ2-7	ASLDSGSSYEQY
TRBV7-6	14	TRBJ1-1	ASSEVGGAPILEAF
TRBV11-2	15	TRBJ2-3	ASSQDPTELSTDTQY